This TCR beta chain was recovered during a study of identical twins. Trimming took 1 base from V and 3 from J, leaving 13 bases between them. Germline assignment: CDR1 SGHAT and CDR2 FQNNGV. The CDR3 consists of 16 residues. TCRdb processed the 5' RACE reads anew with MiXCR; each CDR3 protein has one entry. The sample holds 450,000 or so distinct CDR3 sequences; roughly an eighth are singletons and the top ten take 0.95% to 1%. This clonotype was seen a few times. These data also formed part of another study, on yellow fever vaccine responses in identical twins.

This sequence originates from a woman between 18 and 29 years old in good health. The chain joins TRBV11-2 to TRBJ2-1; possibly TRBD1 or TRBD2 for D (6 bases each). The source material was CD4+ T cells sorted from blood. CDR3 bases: TGTGCCAGCAGCTTAGGTTTAGGGGGGAACTACAATGAGCAGTTCTTC. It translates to CASSLGLGGNYNEQFF.